This is a list of T cell receptor beta chains from one sample in a study of response to subunit inactivated influenza vaccine. TCRdb re-derived calls from the RT-PCR reads in MiXCR, one entry per CDR3 protein. This table holds 630,000 or so distinct CDR3 sequences, 15% to 19% found once. The sequencing here drew on PBMCs from blood, taken less than 13 days after vaccination. The source is a man aged 45-65 years who received an inactivated influenza vaccine. The CDR3 runs from the conserved cysteine through the conserved F or W. A D gene is named only where the DNA matches it firmly. Size values are once, few and many counts, or a class for expanded clones, and some rows have none.

clone_size	d_call	v_call	j_call	cdr3_nt	cdr3_aa
-	TRBD1	TRBV6-5	TRBJ2-5	TGTGCCAGCAGTTACTCACCTCGGACAGGGATGACCCAGTACTTC	CASSYSPRTGMTQYF
-	TRBD2	TRBV6-5	TRBJ2-1	TGTGCCAGCAGTTACGAGTTTGCTAGCGGGGGTTACAATGAGCAGTCCTTC	CASSYEFASGGYNEQSF
-	-	TRBV20-1	TRBJ1-5	TGCAGTGCTAACCTCCGGGGGGGCAATCAGCCCCAGCATTTT	CSANLRGGNQPQHF
-	TRBD2	TRBV24-1	TRBJ2-7	TGTGCCACCCAGGAAAGCGGGGGATTGTACGAGCAGTACTTC	CATQESGGLYEQYF
few	TRBD1	TRBV7-2	TRBJ2-7	TGTGCCAGCAGCTTACACAGGGGGCGCGTTAACGAGCAGTACTTC	CASSLHRGRVNEQYF
-	-	TRBV4-2	TRBJ1-5	TGTGCCAGCAGCCAAGGGGGGGCCTCTAGCAATCAGCCCCAGCATTTT	CASSQGGASSNQPQHF
few	-	TRBV7-2	TRBJ2-5	TGTGCCAGCAGCTTCTTCGCAGAGACCCAGTACTTC	CASSFFAETQYF
-	TRBD2	TRBV30	TRBJ2-1	TGTGCCTGGAGTGTATCGCGACTAGCGGGAGGGAACTCCTACAATGAGCAGTTCTTC	CAWSVSRLAGGNSYNEQFF
few	-	TRBV20-1	TRBJ1-3	TGCAGTGCTAGAGCGCCGGGCAGGAATTCCGGAAACACCATATATTTT	CSARAPGRNSGNTIYF
few	TRBD1	TRBV5-1	TRBJ1-1	TGCGCCAGCAGCCCAGGGGGTAGCACTGAAGCTTTCTTT	CASSPGGSTEAFF
many	TRBD1	TRBV11-1	TRBJ1-3	TGTGCCAGCAGCTTGCCGGGACAGGGGGCGCTTACTGGAAACACCATATATTTT	CASSLPGQGALTGNTIYF
few	-	TRBV20-1	TRBJ2-1	TGCAGTGCTGGCCCCCCAGGGCTAGGAAATGAGCAGTTCTTC	CSAGPPGLGNEQFF
few	TRBD1	TRBV11-1	TRBJ2-6	TGTGCCAGCAGCTTCACCGTAGGGTGGGACAGGGGTCGATCCGGGGCCAACGTCCTGACTTTC	CASSFTVGWDRGRSGANVLTF